The source of this TCR beta chain is a study of metastatic and nonmetastatic thyroid tumors. The V and J ends lost 3 bases and 1 base, in that order; junction bases with no gene match: 3. Looked up from germline, CDR1 is SGHRS and CDR2 is YFSETQ. The CDR3 length is 15 residues. No treatment of any kind had been given to any patient before thyroid surgery. TCRdb re-analyzed the PCR reads using MiXCR. Of over 45,000 clones listed, under 30% are singletons. This clone showed up many times. The V and J genes are TRBV5-1 and TRBJ2-2; 7 bases are shared with TRBD1. The material sequenced was blood. This clonotype originated in a male donor with papillary thyroid cancer or a benign thyroid nodule (not recorded which). Some clones in this sample may be carry-over from other donors' samples. CDR3 amino acids: CASSSRTGNTGELFF. The CDR3 nucleotides read TGCGCCAGCAGCTCGCGGACAGGGAACACCGGGGAGCTGTTTTTT. The complete variable domain, with remaining parts taken from reference TRBV5-1 and TRBJ2-2, reads KAGVTQTPRYLIKTRGQQVTLSCSPISGHRSVSWYQQTPGQGLQFLFEYFSETQRNKGNFPGRFSGRQFSNSRSEMNVSTLELGDSALYLCASSSRTGNTGELFFGEGSRLTVL.